One sample yielded the 5 T cell receptor beta chains listed below, sequenced in a study of blood T cell repertoires in COVID-19. The data were produced by immunoSEQ multiplex PCR, yet TCRdb's version contains in-frame clones alone and is incomplete. The sample shows 250,000 or so clones, around 87% of them seen only once. Specimen: peripheral blood. Source of these receptors: a woman in her thirties or forties who had recovered from COVID-19.

The chain recombines TRBV9 with TRBJ2-1, with TRBD2 identical over 9 bases. This CDR3 has 14 residues. Germline V lookup: CDR1 SGDLS, CDR2 YYNGEE. V gave up 4 bases and J gave up 7 bases; unmatched junction bases: 6. As DNA, the CDR3 is TGTGCCAGCAGCAGGCGGGGGGGCCTTAATGAGCAGTTCTTC. Amino acid sequence: CASSRRGGLNEQFF.

J is TRBJ2-1 and V is TRBV18; perhaps TRBD1 as D (6 bases). The germline V gene encodes CDR1 KGHSH and CDR2 LQKENI. The ends were cut back, 2 bases at V and 3 bases at J, with 17 bases in the middle. The CDR3 consists of 17 residues. The CDR3 sequence: CASSPGSGAAGYNEQFF. The CDR3 bases are TGTGCCAGCTCACCAGGATCAGGGGCGGCGGGCTACAATGAGCAGTTCTTC.

The genes are TRBV28 and TRBJ2-7; tentatively, D is TRBD1 (5 bases). Trimming removed 6 bases at V and 1 base at J, with 10 bases between. Per the germline V gene, CDR1 is MDHEN and CDR2 is SYDVKM. This CDR3 spans 13 amino acids. The CDR3 is CASSQRQSYEQYF. The CDR3 coding sequence is TGTGCCAGCAGCCAGAGACAGTCCTACGAGCAGTACTTC.

This clone has just one count. The chain links TRBV7-3 to TRBJ2-5; 7 bases agree with TRBD2. CDR3 length: 15 residues. Germline V gene sequence: CDR1 SGHTA, CDR2 FQGTGA. V shed 3 bases, J shed 2 bases, and the junction held 6 bases outside the gene matches. The CDR3 is CASSFFGGGQETQYF. CDR3 in DNA: TGTGCCAGCAGCTTTTTCGGCGGGGGACAAGAGACCCAGTACTTC.

The gene calls are TRBV19 and TRBJ1-2; 8 bases agree with TRBD1. The CDR3 spans 15 residues. Germline lookup yields CDR1 LNHDA and CDR2 SQIVND (reference sequence). V dropped 3 bases and J dropped 0; count of bases not matched to a gene: 3. CDR3 region: CASSITGGTNYGYTF. DNA for the CDR3: TGTGCCAGTAGTATTACAGGGGGGACTAACTATGGCTACACCTTC.